The clone carrying this TCR beta chain was found many times. These data originate in a study of T cell repertoires in cytomegalovirus infection. TCRdb processed the reads anew with MiXCR; each CDR3 protein has one entry. Of roughly 500,000 distinct CDR3 sequences listed, 16% were seen once; the top ten hold more than 20%. The CDR3 loop spans 17 amino acids. The V end was cut by 4 bases, the J end by 3 bases, with 21 bases between. Germline V gene lookup returns CDR1 MNHEY and CDR2 SMNVEV (reference sequence). This sequence was found in a human donor in good health (CMV status not recorded). Some clones in this sample may be carry-over from other donors' samples. The sequencing input was CD8+ T cells from PBMCs. The chain couples TRBV27 to TRBJ1-2; D is perhaps TRBD1 (6 bases). CDR3 in amino acids: CASSSGAGSGVYYGYTF. The CDR3 bases are TGTGCCAGCAGTTCGGGGGCAGGCTCGGGCGTATACTATGGCTACACCTTC.